What follows describes a single T cell receptor beta chain. These data come from a study of blood T cell repertoires in COVID-19. Overall study context: Italy, Spain and the United States were the sources of the convalescent and acute COVID-19 samples.

The germline gives CDR1 KGHDR, CDR2 SFDVKD. The CDR3 is made up of 14 amino acids. With 6 bases clipped from V and 6 bases from J, the junction kept 10 bases outside the gene matches. Authors' processing steps: For nucleated cells, counts were estimated from reference gene primer amplification. Sequencing used immunoSEQ multiplex PCR; TCRdb keeps in-frame clones, though not all of them. V and J calls and clone size are copied from that table; D and trimming were computed from the DNA. Of about 70,000 clones listed, about 88% are singletons. What was sequenced was peripheral blood. The sequence was collected from an older man with active COVID-19. V is TRBV24-1 and J is TRBJ2-7; 7 bases are shared with TRBD2. The DNA of the CDR3 is TGTGCCACCAGTACCCCGGGAGGTCTTGGCGAGCAGTACTTC. Protein product: CATSTPGGLGEQYF.